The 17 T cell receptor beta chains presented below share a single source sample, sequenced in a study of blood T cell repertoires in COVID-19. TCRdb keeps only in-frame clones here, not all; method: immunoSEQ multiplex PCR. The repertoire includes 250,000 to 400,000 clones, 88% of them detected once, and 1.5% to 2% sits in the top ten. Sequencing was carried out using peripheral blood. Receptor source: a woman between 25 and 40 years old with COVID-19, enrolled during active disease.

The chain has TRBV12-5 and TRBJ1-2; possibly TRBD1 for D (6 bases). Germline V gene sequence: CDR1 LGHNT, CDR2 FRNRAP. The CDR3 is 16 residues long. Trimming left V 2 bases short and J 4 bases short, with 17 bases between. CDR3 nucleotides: TGTGCTAGTGGTTTGACAACAGGGTTTCCCCTCTATGGCTACACCTTC. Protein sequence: CASGLTTGFPLYGYTF.

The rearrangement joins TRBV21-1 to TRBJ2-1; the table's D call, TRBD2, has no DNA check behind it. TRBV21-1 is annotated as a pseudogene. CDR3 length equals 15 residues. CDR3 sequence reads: CASSSQRGGRNEQFF. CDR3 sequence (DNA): TGTGCCAGCAGCTCCCAGCGGGGGGGCCGGAATGAGCAGTTCTTC.

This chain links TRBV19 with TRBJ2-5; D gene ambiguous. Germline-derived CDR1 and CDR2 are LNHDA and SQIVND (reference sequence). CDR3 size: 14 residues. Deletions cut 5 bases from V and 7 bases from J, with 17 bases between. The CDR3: CASSYDSVYATQYF. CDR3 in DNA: TGTGCCAGTAGTTATGACTCGGTCTATGCGACCCAGTACTTC.

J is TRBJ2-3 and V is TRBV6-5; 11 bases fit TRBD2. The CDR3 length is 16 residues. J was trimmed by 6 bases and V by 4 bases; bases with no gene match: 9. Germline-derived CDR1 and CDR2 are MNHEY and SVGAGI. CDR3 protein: CASSSNSGGAGDTQYF. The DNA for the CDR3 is TGTGCCAGCAGTTCGAATAGCGGGGGGGCCGGTGATACGCAGTATTTT.

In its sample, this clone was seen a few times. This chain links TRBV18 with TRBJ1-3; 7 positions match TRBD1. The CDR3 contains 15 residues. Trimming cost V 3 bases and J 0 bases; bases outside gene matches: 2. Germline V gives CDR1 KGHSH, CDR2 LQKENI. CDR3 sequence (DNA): TGTGCCAGCTCACCGGGACAGAGCTCTGGAAACACCATATATTTT. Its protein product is CASSPGQSSGNTIYF.

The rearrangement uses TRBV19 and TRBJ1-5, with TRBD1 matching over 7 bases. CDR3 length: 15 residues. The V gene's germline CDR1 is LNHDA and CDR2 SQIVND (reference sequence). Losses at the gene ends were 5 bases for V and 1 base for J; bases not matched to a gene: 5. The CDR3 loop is CASSPWGQSNQPQHF. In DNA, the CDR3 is TGTGCCAGTAGTCCATGGGGACAGAGCAATCAGCCCCAGCATTTT.

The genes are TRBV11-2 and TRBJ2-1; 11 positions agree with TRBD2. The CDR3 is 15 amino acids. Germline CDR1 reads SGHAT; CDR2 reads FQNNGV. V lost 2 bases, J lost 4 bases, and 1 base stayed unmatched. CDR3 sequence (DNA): TGTGCCAGCAGCTTACTAGCGGGGGGATACAATGAGCAGTTCTTC. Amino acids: CASSLLAGGYNEQFF. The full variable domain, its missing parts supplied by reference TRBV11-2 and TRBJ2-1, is EAGVAQSPRYKIIEKRQSVAFWCNPISGHATLYWYQQILGQGPKLLIQFQNNGVVDDSQLPKDRFSAERLKGVDSTLKIQPAKLEDSAVYLCASSLLAGGYNEQFFGPGTRLTVL.

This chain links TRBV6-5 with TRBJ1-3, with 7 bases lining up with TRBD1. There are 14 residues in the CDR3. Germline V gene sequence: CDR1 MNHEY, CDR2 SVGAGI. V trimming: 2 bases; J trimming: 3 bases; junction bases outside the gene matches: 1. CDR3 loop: CASSYDRDGNTIYF. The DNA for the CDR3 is TGTGCCAGCAGTTACGACAGGGATGGAAACACCATATATTTT.

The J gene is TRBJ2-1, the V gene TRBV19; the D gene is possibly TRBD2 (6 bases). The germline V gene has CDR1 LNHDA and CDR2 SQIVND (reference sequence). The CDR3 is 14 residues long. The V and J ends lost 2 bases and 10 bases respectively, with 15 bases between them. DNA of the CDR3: TGTGCCAGTAGTATAATAACCGCTGGGAGGGAGCAGTTCTTC. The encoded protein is CASSIITAGREQFF.

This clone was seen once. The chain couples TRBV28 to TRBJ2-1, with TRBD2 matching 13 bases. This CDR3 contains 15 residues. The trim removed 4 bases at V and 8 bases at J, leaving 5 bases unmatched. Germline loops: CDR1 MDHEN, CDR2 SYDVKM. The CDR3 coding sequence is TGTGCCAGCAGTTCGGGACTAGCGGGGCTCGATGAGCAGTTCTTC. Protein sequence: CASSSGLAGLDEQFF.

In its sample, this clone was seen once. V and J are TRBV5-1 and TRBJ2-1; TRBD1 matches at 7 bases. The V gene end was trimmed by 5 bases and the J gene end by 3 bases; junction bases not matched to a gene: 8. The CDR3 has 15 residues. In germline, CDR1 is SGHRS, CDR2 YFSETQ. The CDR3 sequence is CASRRRDSDYNEQFF. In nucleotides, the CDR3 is TGCGCCAGCAGGCGCAGGGACAGTGACTACAATGAGCAGTTCTTC.

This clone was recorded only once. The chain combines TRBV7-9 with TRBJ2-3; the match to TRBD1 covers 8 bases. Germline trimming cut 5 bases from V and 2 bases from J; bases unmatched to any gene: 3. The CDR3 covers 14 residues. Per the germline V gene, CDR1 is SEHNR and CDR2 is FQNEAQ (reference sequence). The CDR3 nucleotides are TGTGCCAGCAGCCCCCAGGGGGCCACAGATACGCAGTATTTT. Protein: CASSPQGATDTQYF.

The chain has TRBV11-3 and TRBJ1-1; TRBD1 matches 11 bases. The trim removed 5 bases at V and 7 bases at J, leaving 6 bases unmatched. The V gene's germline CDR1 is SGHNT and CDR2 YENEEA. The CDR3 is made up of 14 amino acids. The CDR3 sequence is CASSVPGQGGEAFF. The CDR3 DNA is TGTGCCAGCAGCGTACCGGGACAGGGGGGTGAAGCTTTCTTT.

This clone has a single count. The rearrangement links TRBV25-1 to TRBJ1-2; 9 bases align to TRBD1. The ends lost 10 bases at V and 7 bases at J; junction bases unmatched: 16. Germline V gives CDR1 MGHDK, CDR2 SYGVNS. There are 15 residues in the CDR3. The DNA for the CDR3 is TGTGCCACGGGGACAGGGAGGTCTAAGTGCTGTGGCTACACCTTC. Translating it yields CATGTGRSKCCGYTF.

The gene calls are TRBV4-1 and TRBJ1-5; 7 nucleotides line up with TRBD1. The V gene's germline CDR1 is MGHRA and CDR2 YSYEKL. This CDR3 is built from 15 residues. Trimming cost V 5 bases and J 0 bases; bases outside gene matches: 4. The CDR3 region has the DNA TGCGCCAGCAGCGTGGGACAGTTTAGCAATCAGCCCCAGCATTTT. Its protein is CASSVGQFSNQPQHF.

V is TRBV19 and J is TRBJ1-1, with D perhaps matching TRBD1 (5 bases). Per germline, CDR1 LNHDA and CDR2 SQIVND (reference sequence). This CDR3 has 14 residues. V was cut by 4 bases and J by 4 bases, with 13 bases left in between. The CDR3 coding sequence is TGTGCCAGTAGTACCTCAGGGAGGAGCACTGAAGCTTTCTTT. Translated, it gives CASSTSGRSTEAFF.

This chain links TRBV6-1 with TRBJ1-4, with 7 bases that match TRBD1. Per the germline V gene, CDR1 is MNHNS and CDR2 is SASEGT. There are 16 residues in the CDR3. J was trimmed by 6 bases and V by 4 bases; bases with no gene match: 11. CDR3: CASSARGTVVDEKLFF. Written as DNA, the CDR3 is TGTGCCAGCAGTGCCAGAGGGACAGTGGTGGATGAAAAACTGTTTTTT.